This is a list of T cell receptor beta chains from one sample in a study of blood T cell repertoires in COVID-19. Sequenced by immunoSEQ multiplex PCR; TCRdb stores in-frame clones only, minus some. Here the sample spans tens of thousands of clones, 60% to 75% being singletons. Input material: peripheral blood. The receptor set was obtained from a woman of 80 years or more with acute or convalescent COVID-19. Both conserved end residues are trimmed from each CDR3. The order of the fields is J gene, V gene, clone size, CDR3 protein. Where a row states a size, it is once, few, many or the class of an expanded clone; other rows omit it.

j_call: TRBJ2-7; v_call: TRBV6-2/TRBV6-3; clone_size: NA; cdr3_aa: ASSYSIGRNYEQY
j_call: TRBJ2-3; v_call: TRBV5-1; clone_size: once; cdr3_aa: ASSFNGRVVDTQY
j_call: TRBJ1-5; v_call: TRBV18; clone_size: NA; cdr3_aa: ASHEGVNNQPQH
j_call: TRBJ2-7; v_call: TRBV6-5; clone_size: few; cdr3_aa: ASGSRTAEQY
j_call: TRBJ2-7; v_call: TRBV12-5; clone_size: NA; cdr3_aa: ASGATGRVGEQY
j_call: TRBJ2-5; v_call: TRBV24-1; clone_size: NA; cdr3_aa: ATRDMWETQY
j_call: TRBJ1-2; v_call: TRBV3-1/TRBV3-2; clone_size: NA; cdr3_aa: ASSFTGLLGYT
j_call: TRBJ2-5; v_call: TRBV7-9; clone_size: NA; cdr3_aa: ASSALAGQETQY
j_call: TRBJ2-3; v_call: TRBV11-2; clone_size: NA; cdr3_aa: ASSERAGSTDTQY
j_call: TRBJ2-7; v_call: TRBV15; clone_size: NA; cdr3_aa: ATSRDLTSGAKEQY
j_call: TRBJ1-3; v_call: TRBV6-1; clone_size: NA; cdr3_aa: ASSESLGNSGNTIY
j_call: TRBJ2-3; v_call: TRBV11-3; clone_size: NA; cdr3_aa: ASSYGETQY
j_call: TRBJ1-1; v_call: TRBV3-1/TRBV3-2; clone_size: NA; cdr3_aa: ASSQGAMDGAF
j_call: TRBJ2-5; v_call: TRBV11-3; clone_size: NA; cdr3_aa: ASSAGPAGDQETQY
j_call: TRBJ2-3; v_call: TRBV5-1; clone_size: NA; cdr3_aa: ASSRDRLDTQY
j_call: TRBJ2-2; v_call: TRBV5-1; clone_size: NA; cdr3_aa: ASQKFSGTQGTGELF
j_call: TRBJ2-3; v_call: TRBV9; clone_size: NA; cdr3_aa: ASSAVGSGTRTDTQY
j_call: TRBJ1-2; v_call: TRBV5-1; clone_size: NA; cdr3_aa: ASSLSGQGEVDGYT
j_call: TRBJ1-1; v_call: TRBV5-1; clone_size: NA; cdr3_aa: ASSYGQSEAF
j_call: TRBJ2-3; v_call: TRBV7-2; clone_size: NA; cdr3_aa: ASSLGSRDTQY
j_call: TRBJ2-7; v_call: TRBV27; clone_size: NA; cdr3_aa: ASRPFHRYEQY
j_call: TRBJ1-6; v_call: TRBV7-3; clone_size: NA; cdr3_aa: ASSPDRNSPLH
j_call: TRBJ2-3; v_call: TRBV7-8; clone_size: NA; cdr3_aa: ASSYTGTSTDTQY
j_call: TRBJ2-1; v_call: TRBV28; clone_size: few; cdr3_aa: ASSPGDGMSYNEQF
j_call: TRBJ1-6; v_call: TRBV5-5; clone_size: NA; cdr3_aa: ASSADRPTSYNSPLH
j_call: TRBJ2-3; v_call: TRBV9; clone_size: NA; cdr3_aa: ASSVVNAGGLPDTQY
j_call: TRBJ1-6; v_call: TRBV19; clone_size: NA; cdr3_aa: ASSMGRGGSSPLH
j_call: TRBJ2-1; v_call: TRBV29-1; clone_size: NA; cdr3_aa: SVAGLAGAFNEQF
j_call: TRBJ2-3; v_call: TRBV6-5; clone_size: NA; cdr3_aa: ASGDSIGTDTQY
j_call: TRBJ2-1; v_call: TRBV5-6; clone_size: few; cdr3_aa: ASSLGPSGNLDEQF
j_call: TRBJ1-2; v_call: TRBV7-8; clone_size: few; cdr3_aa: ASSLGAGRGYT
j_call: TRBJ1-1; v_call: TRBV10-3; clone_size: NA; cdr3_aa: AITAGQGLTEAF
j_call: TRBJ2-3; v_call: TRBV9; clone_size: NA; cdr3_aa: ASSVGGWTDTQY
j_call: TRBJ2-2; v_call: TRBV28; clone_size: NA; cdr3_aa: ASSLTSGLAGGTGELF
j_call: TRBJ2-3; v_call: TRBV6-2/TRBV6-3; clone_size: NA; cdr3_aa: ASSSGQGPDTQY
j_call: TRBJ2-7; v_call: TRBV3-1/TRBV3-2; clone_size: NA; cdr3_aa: ASSPSGRAYEQY
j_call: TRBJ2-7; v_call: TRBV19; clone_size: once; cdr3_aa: ASSILAPQDPASSYEQY
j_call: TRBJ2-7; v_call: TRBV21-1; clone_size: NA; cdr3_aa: ASSKGPVIPYEQY
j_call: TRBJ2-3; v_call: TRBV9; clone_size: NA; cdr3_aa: ASSVDSGSGNTQY
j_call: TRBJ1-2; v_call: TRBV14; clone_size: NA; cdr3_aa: ASSQDSALRYT
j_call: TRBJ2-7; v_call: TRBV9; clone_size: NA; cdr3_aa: ASSAFAANYEQY
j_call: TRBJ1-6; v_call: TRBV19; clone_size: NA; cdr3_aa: ASCSDSHNSPLH
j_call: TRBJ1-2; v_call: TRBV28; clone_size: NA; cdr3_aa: ASSPPAAYGYT
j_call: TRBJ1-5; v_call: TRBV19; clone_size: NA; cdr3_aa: ASSGTGVSNQPQH
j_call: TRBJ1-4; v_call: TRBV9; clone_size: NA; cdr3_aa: ASSATGFASEKLF
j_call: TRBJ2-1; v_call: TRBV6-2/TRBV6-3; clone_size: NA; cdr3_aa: ASSGSYGTLGVAGGDEQF
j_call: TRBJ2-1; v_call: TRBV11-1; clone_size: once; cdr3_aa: ASSTAGLAGGEQF
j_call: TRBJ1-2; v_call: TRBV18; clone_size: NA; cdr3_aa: ASSLSVNIGYT
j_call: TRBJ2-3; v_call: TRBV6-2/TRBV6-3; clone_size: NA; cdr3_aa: ASSYPGDTQY
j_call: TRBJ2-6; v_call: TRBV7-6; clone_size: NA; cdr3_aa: ASSRPPREAGANVLT
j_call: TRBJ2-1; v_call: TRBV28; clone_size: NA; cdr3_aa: ASSPGWNEQF
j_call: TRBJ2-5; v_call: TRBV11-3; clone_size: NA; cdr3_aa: ASSSLGTGLETQY